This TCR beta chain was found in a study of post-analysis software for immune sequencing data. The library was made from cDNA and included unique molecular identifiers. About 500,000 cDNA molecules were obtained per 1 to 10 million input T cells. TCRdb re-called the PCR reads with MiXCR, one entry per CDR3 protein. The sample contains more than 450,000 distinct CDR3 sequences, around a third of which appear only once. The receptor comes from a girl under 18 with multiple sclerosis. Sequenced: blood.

The DNA of the CDR3 is TGTGCCAGCGTAGGATATAACATTGTGGGGACTACCGCCCAAGAGACCCAGTACTTC. It codes for CASVGYNIVGTTAQETQYF. This rearrangement joins TRBV6-1 to TRBJ2-5; 7 bases fit TRBD2. V trimming: 8 bases; J trimming: 1 base; junction bases outside the gene matches: 22. This CDR3 contains 19 residues. Germline V CDR1 and CDR2: MNHNS, SASEGT.